The 21 T cell receptor beta chains below were found in one sample sequenced in a study of follicular helper T cells after annual influenza vaccination. The time point was: 2014-2015 season, pre-vaccination. Using immunoSEQ multiplex PCR, the repertoire was profiled, and TCRdb retains in-frame clones only, with some absent. The sample comprises thousands of clones, 82% of which are singletons, and 0.9% to 1.2% rests with the top ten. The sequenced sample was CXCR5+ CD38- circulating T follicular helper cells from blood, obtained on the day of influenza vaccination. Specified subset: circulating Tfh, non-naive CD4+CXCR5+PD-1+ (ICOS+CD38+ or ICOS-CD38-). Receptor source: an adult who received the influenza vaccine.

For the CDR3, the DNA is TGCGCCAGGGGGTCCTATAATTCACCCCTCCACTTT. It translates to CARGSYNSPLHF. The chain couples TRBV10-1 to TRBJ1-6; D gene unclear. The CDR3 totals 12 residues. The germline CDR1 and CDR2 sequences are WNHNN and SYGVQD (reference sequence). The V end was cut by 9 bases, the J end by 1 base, with 4 bases between.

The chain uses TRBV21-1 and TRBJ1-4; the DNA was not compared with TRBD1, the D call given in the table. TRBV21-1 is classified as a pseudogene. CDR3 length equals 16 residues. The CDR3 DNA sequence: TGTGCCAGCAGCGGGGACAGGGGGCTTTTGAGTGAAAAACTGTTTTTT. This translates into CASSGDRGLLSEKLFF.

The rearrangement links TRBV9 to TRBJ2-3, with no clear D. CDR3 length equals 16 residues. The germline V and J ends were trimmed by 1 base and 2 bases, with 14 bases remaining between them. Per germline, CDR1 SGDLS and CDR2 YYNGEE. The CDR3 DNA follows: TGTGCCAGCAGCGTACATCATACGCCTGTCACAGATACGCAGTATTTT. This encodes CASSVHHTPVTDTQYF.

V and J are TRBV28 and TRBJ1-2; 8 positions agree with TRBD1. The CDR3 is 15 residues long. V trimming: 5 bases; J trimming: 7 bases; junction bases outside the gene matches: 12. CDR1 and CDR2 from the germline V gene are MDHEN and SYDVKM. CDR3 loop: CASSRSDRGLSGYTF. In DNA, the CDR3 is TGTGCCAGCAGTCGTTCCGACAGGGGTTTGAGTGGCTACACCTTC.

The J gene is TRBJ1-1, the V gene TRBV5-1; 7 nucleotides align to TRBD1. The CDR3 loop spans 15 amino acids. CDR1 is SGHRS, CDR2 YFSETQ, per germline. The trim removed 3 bases at V and 0 bases at J, leaving 5 bases unmatched. CDR3 nucleotides: TGCGCCAGCAGCTCCGGGACAGCTATGAACACTGAAGCTTTCTTT. Protein sequence: CASSSGTAMNTEAFF.

J is TRBJ2-2 and V is TRBV30; D is ambiguous. Between the trimmed V and J ends, which lost 5 bases and 0 bases, there was a span of 10 bases. CDR3 length: 14 residues. Germline-derived CDR1 and CDR2 are GTSNPN and SVGIG (reference sequence). CDR3 in DNA: TGTGCCTGGGAGGTGGGCACGAACACCGGGGAGCTGTTTTTT. It is translated as CAWEVGTNTGELFF.

This chain links TRBV5-4 with TRBJ2-4, with TRBD1 as a possible D gene (5 bases). Trimming shortened V by 4 bases and J by 2 bases, and 16 bases separated the two germline ends. The germline V gene encodes CDR1 SGHNT and CDR2 YYREEE (reference sequence). The CDR3 length is 16 residues. As DNA, the CDR3 is TGTGCCAGCAGCCCCCCTGGGGCTGGGCCCAAAAACATTCAGTACTTC. Its protein is CASSPPGAGPKNIQYF.

The gene calls are TRBV5-8 and TRBJ1-1; D not certain. This CDR3 has 13 residues. V was pared by 3 bases and J by 1 base, with 7 bases between. From germline, CDR1 is SGHTS and CDR2 YDEGEE. CDR3 DNA sequence: TGTGCCAGCAGCTCCCAGTGGAACACTGAAGCTTTCTTT. Its translation is CASSSQWNTEAFF.

This chain joins TRBV28 and TRBJ2-7; 16 bases match TRBD2. V dropped 5 bases and J dropped 4; count of bases not matched to a gene: 5. This CDR3 is 16 amino acids long. Germline V gene sequence: CDR1 MDHEN, CDR2 SYDVKM. This CDR3 is CASSPGTSGGAYEQYF. Here the CDR3 DNA reads TGTGCCAGCAGTCCAGGGACTAGCGGGGGGGCGTACGAGCAGTACTTC.

This chain connects TRBV7-3 to TRBJ2-7; 9 nucleotides match TRBD1. From germline, CDR1 is SGHTA and CDR2 FQGTGA. CDR3 size: 17 residues. V shed 1 base and J 3 bases; nucleotides not matched to a gene: 10. The CDR3 is CASSLMGQGSRNYEQYF. Written as DNA, the CDR3 is TGTGCCAGCAGCTTAATGGGACAGGGTAGTCGGAACTACGAGCAGTACTTC.

The CDR3 protein is CASSPRGGGSEETQYF. The CDR3 DNA sequence: TGTGCCAGCAGCCCCCGCGGGGGGGGGTCCGAAGAGACCCAGTACTTC. This chain joins TRBV9 and TRBJ2-5; 9 nucleotides line up with TRBD2. The J segment lost 3 bases and the V segment lost 4 bases, leaving 10 bases of the junction unmatched. Per germline, CDR1 SGDLS and CDR2 YYNGEE. There are 16 residues in the CDR3.

This sequence joins TRBV2 and TRBJ1-2, with 9 bases identical to TRBD1. The CDR3 contains 15 residues. Germline V gene data show CDR1 as SNHLY and CDR2 as FYNNEI. V was pared by 7 bases and J by 0 bases, with 6 bases of the junction left unmatched. The CDR3 reads CASTSQGATNYGYTF. CDR3 in DNA: TGTGCCAGCACCTCACAGGGGGCGACTAACTATGGCTACACCTTC.

The chain links TRBV28 to TRBJ2-5; no definite D call. Per germline, CDR1 MDHEN and CDR2 SYDVKM. The CDR3 runs to 15 residues. The germline V and J ends were trimmed by 2 bases and 2 bases, with 12 bases remaining between them. CDR3 bases: TGTGCCAGCAGTTTAGTAAGGGTCGGGCAAGAGACCCAGTACTTC. Its protein product is CASSLVRVGQETQYF.

This chain connects TRBV6-1 to TRBJ2-7; no clear D gene. The germline gives CDR1 MNHNS, CDR2 SASEGT. This CDR3 contains 14 residues. The V end lost 6 bases, the J end lost 2 bases, and 14 bases lay between the germline ends. In DNA form, the CDR3 reads TGTGCCAGCAGGGCCCCGCAATCTCCCTACGAGCAGTACTTC. It encodes CASRAPQSPYEQYF.

This chain joins TRBV7-2 and TRBJ2-5, with 11 bases matching TRBD2. The trim removed 4 bases at V and 2 bases at J, leaving 9 bases unmatched. The CDR3 spans 17 residues. Per the germline V gene, CDR1 is SGHTA and CDR2 is FQGNSA. In DNA, the CDR3 is TGTGCCAGCAGCTCACAACTCGGGACTAGCGGTCAAGAGACCCAGTACTTC. Its protein product is CASSSQLGTSGQETQYF.

This clone came up a few times. The chain joins TRBV9 to TRBJ1-6; possible D gene TRBD1, 5 bases. V shed 1 base and J shed 10 bases, with 15 bases lying between them. CDR3 length: 15 amino acids. The germline CDR1 and CDR2 sequences are SGDLS and YYNGEE. The CDR3 reads CASSVFWDGASPLHF. CDR3 DNA sequence: TGTGCCAGCAGCGTATTTTGGGACGGGGCGTCACCCCTCCACTTT.

This chain uses TRBV7-9 with TRBJ1-3; no clear D. Trimming shortened V by 1 base and J by 0 bases, and 10 bases separated the two germline ends. CDR1 is SEHNR, CDR2 FQNEAQ, per germline (reference sequence). CDR3 length: 16 amino acids. CDR3 sequence: CASSLGGRTSGNTIYF. The CDR3 region has the DNA TGTGCCAGCAGCTTAGGCGGGCGGACCTCTGGAAACACCATATATTTT.

V and J are TRBV14 and TRBJ2-7; 9 bases match TRBD1. The length of the CDR3 is 16 residues. Germline V gene data show CDR1 as SGHDN and CDR2 as FVKESK. Trimming at V came to 4 bases and at J to 9 bases, leaving 16 bases not matched to a gene. CDR3 amino acids: CASSPIQGARLMWQYF. The CDR3 DNA reads TGTGCCAGCAGCCCAATACAGGGGGCCCGATTGATGTGGCAGTACTTC.

This chain connects TRBV5-1 to TRBJ2-7, with 9 bases that match TRBD1. CDR1 is SGHRS and CDR2 is YFSETQ in the germline V gene. The V and J ends lost 4 bases and 2 bases, in that order; junction bases with no gene match: 10. This CDR3 has 16 residues. CDR3 DNA: TGCGCCAGCAGCGTGCCCGGGACAGGGCCCACCTACGAGCAGTACTTC. It encodes CASSVPGTGPTYEQYF.

The chain couples TRBV18 to TRBJ2-2; D might be TRBD2 (6 bases). The CDR3 length is 14 residues. V was cut by 6 bases and J by 5 bases, with 13 bases left in between. Per germline, CDR1 KGHSH and CDR2 LQKENI. DNA of the CDR3: TGTGCCAGCTCCCGGGACTCCCTGACCGGGGAGCTGTTTTTT. It yields the protein CASSRDSLTGELFF.

The rearrangement links TRBV7-8 to TRBJ2-1, with D possibly TRBD2 on 5 matching bases. Trimming took 2 bases from V and 2 from J, leaving 19 bases between them. The CDR3 runs 18 residues. From germline, CDR1 is SGHVS and CDR2 FQNEAQ. CDR3 in DNA: TGTGCCAGCAGCTTAATTCACGCCGGACTTGAACCCTACAATGAGCAGTTCTTC. Its translation is CASSLIHAGLEPYNEQFF.